A selection of T cell receptor beta chains follows, all from one sample in a study of blood T cell repertoires in COVID-19. Generated by immunoSEQ multiplex PCR, the TCRdb table keeps only in-frame clones and is missing some. The sample lists roughly 100,000 clones, approximately 85% occurring once. Sequencing was performed on peripheral blood. These receptor sequences come from a man aged 35 to 55 with active or convalescent COVID-19. Each CDR3 is given with its conserved first and last residue. The D gene is left open where the match is weak. Clone size is not always given. Where it is, it says once, few, many or a class for expanded clones.

D	V	size	J	CDR3	DNA
TRBD1	TRBV6-1	-	TRBJ1-2	CASSEQGAGYGYTF	TGTGCCAGCAGTGAACAGGGGGCAGGCTATGGCTACACCTTC
-	TRBV7-8	-	TRBJ1-5	CASSLVGMTGNQPQHF	TGTGCCAGCAGCTTAGTAGGGATGACAGGCAATCAGCCCCAGCATTTT
TRBD1	TRBV7-2	-	TRBJ1-3	CASSLGTGGGNTIYF	TGTGCCAGCAGCTTAGGGACAGGGGGCGGAAACACCATATATTTT
-	TRBV2	few	TRBJ2-3	CASHYDRSGTDTQYF	TGTGCCAGCCATTACGACAGGTCAGGCACAGATACGCAGTATTTT
TRBD2	TRBV5-6	-	TRBJ2-1	CASSLGALSGGNEQFF	TGTGCCAGCAGCTTGGGGGCACTTAGCGGGGGCAATGAGCAGTTCTTC
-	TRBV10-3	-	TRBJ1-6	CAITWGGPQYNSPLHF	TGTGCCATTACATGGGGGGGCCCGCAATATAATTCACCCCTCCACTTT
-	TRBV11-2	-	TRBJ2-3	CASSRGTRPLTDTQYF	TGTGCCAGCAGCCGCGGGACCCGCCCGCTCACAGATACGCAGTATTTT
-	TRBV7-2	-	TRBJ1-5	CASSLATGQPQHF	TGTGCCAGCAGCTTAGCGACGGGTCAGCCCCAGCATTTT
-	TRBV6-5	-	TRBJ2-5	CASRSGQETQYF	TGTGCCAGCAGATCAGGCCAAGAGACCCAGTACTTC
TRBD1	TRBV6-5	-	TRBJ2-7	CASTIPGTGYEQYF	TGTGCCAGCACCATACCCGGGACAGGCTACGAGCAGTACTTC
-	TRBV12-3/TRBV12-4	-	TRBJ1-1	CASSLGGGTEAFF	TGTGCCAGCTCGCTAGGGGGTGGGACTGAAGCTTTCTTT
TRBD2	TRBV11-3	-	TRBJ2-3	CASSLAKGSGGTDTQYF	TGTGCCAGCAGCTTAGCGAAAGGTAGCGGGGGCACAGATACGCAGTATTTT
-	TRBV3-1/TRBV3-2	-	TRBJ1-1	CASSLGGSLPNTEAFF	TGTGCCAGCAGCCTCGGGGGTAGTCTCCCGAACACTGAAGCTTTCTTT
-	TRBV21-1	-	TRBJ1-5	CASRRQGGQPQHF	TGTGCCAGCAGGAGGCAGGGAGGTCAGCCCCAGCATTTT
-	TRBV7-7	-	TRBJ1-3	CASSLGTDSGNTIYF	TGTGCTAGCAGCTTAGGAACAGACTCTGGAAACACCATATATTTT
-	TRBV15	few	TRBJ1-5	CATRVSGTVSNQPQHF	TGTGCCACCAGAGTCAGCGGGACGGTTAGCAATCAGCCCCAGCATTTT
-	TRBV5-6	-	TRBJ1-5	CASSLEGNSNQPQHF	TGTGCCAGCAGCTTGGAGGGGAATAGCAATCAGCCCCAGCATTTT
-	TRBV3-1/TRBV3-2	-	TRBJ2-7	CASSGTGQTSYEQYF	TGTGCCAGCAGCGGAACGGGACAAACATCCTACGAGCAGTACTTC
TRBD2	TRBV12-5	-	TRBJ2-3	CASGLELLAGAFTDTQYF	TGTGCTAGTGGTTTGGAACTACTAGCGGGGGCCTTCACAGATACGCAGTATTTT
-	TRBV9	-	TRBJ2-2	CASSVVAATGELFF	TGTGCCAGCAGCGTAGTAGCTGCCACCGGGGAGCTGTTTTTT
TRBD1	TRBV13	-	TRBJ1-3	CASSSQQGARYTIYF	TGTGCCAGCAGCTCACAACAGGGGGCGCGATACACCATATATTTT
TRBD1	TRBV10-2	once	TRBJ1-4	CASSTGQGYEKLFF	TGCGCCAGCAGCACGGGACAGGGATATGAAAAACTGTTTTTT
TRBD1	TRBV5-1	-	TRBJ2-7	CASSWGTEPYEQYF	TGCGCCAGCAGCTGGGGGACAGAGCCCTACGAGCAGTACTTC
TRBD2	TRBV6-2/TRBV6-3	-	TRBJ2-3	CASSSSGDTDTQYF	TGTGCCAGCAGCTCTAGCGGGGACACAGATACGCAGTATTTT
-	TRBV14	-	TRBJ2-5	CASSQALQGSMDF	TGTGCCAGCAGCCAAGCTCTCCAGGGGAGTATGGACTTC
-	TRBV25-1	-	TRBJ1-1	CASSLTTEAFF	TGTGCCAGCAGTCTAACCACTGAAGCTTTCTTT
TRBD1	TRBV29-1	-	TRBJ2-7	CSVEGTGELYRYEQYF	TGCAGCGTTGAAGGGACAGGGGAATTATACCGCTACGAGCAGTACTTC
-	TRBV7-2	-	TRBJ2-7	CASSLEGSSLSISYEQYF	TGTGCCAGCAGCTTAGAGGGGTCTTCACTCTCGATCTCCTACGAGCAGTACTTC
-	TRBV19	-	TRBJ1-6	CASQEGGTYNSPLHF	TGTGCCAGTCAGGAGGGAGGCACCTATAATTCACCCCTCCACTTT
TRBD1	TRBV28	once	TRBJ2-6	CASSFGQVTSGANVLTF	TGTGCCAGCAGTTTTGGACAGGTGACCTCTGGGGCCAACGTCCTGACTTTC
-	TRBV19	once	TRBJ1-2	CASSAVNYGYTF	TGTGCCAGTAGTGCGGTAAACTATGGCTACACCTTC
-	TRBV5-1	-	TRBJ2-5	CASSQEESWETQYF	TGCGCCAGCAGCCAAGAGGAATCTTGGGAGACCCAGTACTTC
-	TRBV2	-	TRBJ1-3	CASGGDGNTIYF	TGTGCCAGTGGGGGGGACGGAAACACCATATATTTT
TRBD1	TRBV5-1	-	TRBJ1-1	CASSTGQVMNTEAFF	TGCGCCAGCAGCACGGGACAGGTCATGAACACTGAAGCTTTCTTT
-	TRBV6-2/TRBV6-3	once	TRBJ2-3	CASSPGQFGTDTQYF	TGTGCCAGCAGTCCCGGACAGTTTGGCACAGATACGCAGTATTTT
-	TRBV21-1	-	TRBJ1-2	CASSKDGGKGYGYTF	TGTGCCAGCAGCAAAGACGGGGGGAAAGGCTATGGCTACACCTTC
TRBD1	TRBV9	-	TRBJ2-3	CATNRGGGGTDTQYF	TGTGCCACCAACCGAGGGGGCGGAGGCACAGATACGCAGTATTTT
-	TRBV29-1	many	TRBJ2-6	CSVVVSGANVLTF	TGCAGCGTTGTAGTCTCCGGGGCCAACGTCCTGACTTTC
-	TRBV9	-	TRBJ1-6	CASSVEGGGNSPLHF	TGTGCCAGCAGCGTAGAGGGGGGAGGGAATTCACCCCTCCACTTT
-	TRBV12-5	once	TRBJ1-2	CASGLVQSRDGYTF	TGTGCTAGTGGTTTGGTACAGTCCAGGGATGGCTACACCTTC
TRBD1	TRBV6-5	-	TRBJ1-2	CASRPPRDRGAGYTF	TGTGCCAGCAGGCCTCCCCGGGACAGGGGTGCTGGCTACACCTTC
TRBD1	TRBV4-3	-	TRBJ1-1	CASSQDEATGDFFF	TGCGCCAGCAGCCAAGATGAGGCGACAGGGGATTTTTTCTTT
-	TRBV6-9	once	TRBJ1-2	CASTQPSGGYGYTF	TGTGCCAGCACCCAACCGTCGGGGGGGTATGGCTACACCTTC
-	TRBV4-1	-	TRBJ2-1	CASSQGPTGGRGNEQFF	TGCGCCAGCAGCCAAGGCCCAACGGGGGGCCGGGGAAATGAGCAGTTCTTC
TRBD1	TRBV6-1	-	TRBJ1-1	CASSDRGLKNTEAFF	TGTGCCAGCAGTGACAGGGGGCTTAAGAACACTGAAGCTTTCTTT
TRBD2	TRBV7-9	-	TRBJ2-1	CASSSLWSGGINEQFF	TGTGCCAGCAGCTCGTTGTGGAGCGGGGGTATCAATGAGCAGTTCTTC
-	TRBV18	-	TRBJ1-2	CASSPAHTGGYTF	TGTGCCAGCTCACCGGCTCACACGGGAGGCTACACCTTC
-	TRBV6-5	-	TRBJ1-1	CASREDSGRRAFF	TGTGCCAGCAGGGAGGATTCCGGGAGGAGAGCTTTCTTT
TRBD1	TRBV6-2/TRBV6-3	-	TRBJ1-5	CASSKGQGASGNQPQHF	TGTGCCAGCAGTAAGGGACAGGGGGCTTCGGGCAATCAGCCCCAGCATTTT
-	TRBV25-1	few	TRBJ1-4	CASSENRRTARNEKLFF	TGTGCCAGCAGTGAAAATAGGAGGACAGCGCGTAATGAAAAACTGTTTTTT
TRBD2	TRBV5-6	-	TRBJ2-4	CASSRGTSGWHF	TGTGCCAGCAGCCGTGGGACTAGCGGGTGGCACTTC
-	TRBV7-3	-	TRBJ2-2	CASSATVNTGELFF	TGTGCCAGCAGCGCGACAGTGAACACCGGGGAGCTGTTTTTT
-	TRBV2	-	TRBJ1-4	CASSELVGEKLFF	TGTGCCAGCAGTGAATTGGTCGGTGAAAAACTGTTTTTT
TRBD1	TRBV9	-	TRBJ2-7	CASSATGGTSYEQYF	TGTGCCAGCAGCGCTACAGGGGGAACCTCCTACGAGCAGTACTTC
-	TRBV9	-	TRBJ2-2	CASSVARLTGELFF	TGTGCCAGCAGCGTAGCTAGGCTAACCGGGGAGCTGTTTTTT